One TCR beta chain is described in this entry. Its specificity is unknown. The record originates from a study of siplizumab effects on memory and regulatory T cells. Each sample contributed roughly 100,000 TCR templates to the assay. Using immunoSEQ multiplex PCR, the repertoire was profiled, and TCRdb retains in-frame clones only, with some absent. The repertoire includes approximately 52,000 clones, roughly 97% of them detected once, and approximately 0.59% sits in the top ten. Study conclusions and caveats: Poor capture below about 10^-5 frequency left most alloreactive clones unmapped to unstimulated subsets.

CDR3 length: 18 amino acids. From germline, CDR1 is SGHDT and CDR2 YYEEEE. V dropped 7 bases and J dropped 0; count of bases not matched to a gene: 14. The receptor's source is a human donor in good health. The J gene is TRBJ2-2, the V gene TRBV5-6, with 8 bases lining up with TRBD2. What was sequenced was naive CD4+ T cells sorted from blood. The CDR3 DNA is TGTGCCAGCGTCTGGGGAGGGGGACTAGGAACGAACACCGGGGAGCTGTTTTTT. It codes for CASVWGGGLGTNTGELFF.